One and the same sample provided the 24 T cell receptor beta chains below, sequenced in a study of T cell changes during pregnancy in multiple sclerosis. The table came from immunoSEQ multiplex PCR; TCRdb's copy has only in-frame clones and leaves some out. The data show about 40,000 clones, approximately 90% seen once. Here the sequenced sample was CD4+ T cells from peripheral blood mononuclear cells, taken before pregnancy. All receptors derive from a female donor with multiple sclerosis, enrolled in a pregnancy study.

The chain employs TRBV5-6 and TRBJ2-7; 9 nucleotides match TRBD1. The CDR3 is made up of 14 amino acids. CDR1 SGHDT and CDR2 YYEEEE come from the germline V gene. Trimming took 4 bases from V and 4 from J; bases not matched to a gene: 6. The CDR3 here is CASSGTGGRYEQYF. CDR3 nucleotides: TGTGCCAGCAGCGGAACAGGGGGCCGGTACGAGCAGTACTTC.

The CDR3 reads CASSIRDRSYEQYF. In DNA form, the CDR3 reads TGCGCCAGCAGCATCCGGGACAGATCCTACGAGCAGTACTTC. The chain uses TRBV5-1 and TRBJ2-7; TRBD1 aligns across 7 bases. CDR1 and CDR2 (germline): SGHRS, YFSETQ. V dropped 4 bases and J dropped 1; count of bases not matched to a gene: 5. This CDR3 spans 14 amino acids.

J is TRBJ2-1 and V is TRBV4-3, with a tentative D call TRBD1 (6 bases). Germline V gives CDR1 LGHNA, CDR2 YSLEER. The CDR3 loop spans 15 amino acids. The ends were cut back, 4 bases at V and 3 bases at J, with 13 bases in the middle. Written as DNA, the CDR3 is TGCGCCAGCAGCCCGAACAGGGCCCTCTACAATGAGCAGTTCTTC. Translating it yields CASSPNRALYNEQFF.

The chain recombines TRBV7-2 with TRBJ1-1; TRBD1 agrees at 10 bases. Germline CDR1 is SGHTA and CDR2 is FQGNSA. CDR3 length equals 15 residues. V shed 5 bases and J 11 bases; nucleotides not matched to a gene: 14. CDR3 sequence reads: CASSPYAGTGVRAFF. The CDR3 DNA reads TGTGCCAGCAGCCCCTACGCCGGGACAGGGGTGAGGGCTTTCTTT.

This sequence joins TRBV6-5 and TRBJ1-1; 8 positions agree with TRBD1. Germline V gene data show CDR1 as MNHEY and CDR2 as SVGAGI. The junction had 3 bases not matched to a gene; V was cut back by 0 bases and J by 12 bases. This CDR3 is 12 amino acids long. The DNA for the CDR3 is TGTGCCAGCAGTTACTCGCAGGGGGCTACTTTCTTT. As protein: CASSYSQGATFF.

DNA for the CDR3: TGTGCCAGCAGCCGACTAAGAGCCAGGACGTGGAATTCACCCCTCCACTTT. It codes for CASSRLRARTWNSPLHF. This chain links TRBV9 with TRBJ1-6; no reliable D call. This CDR3 is 17 amino acids long. V lost 4 bases and J lost 7, with 21 bases in between. Per germline, CDR1 SGDLS and CDR2 YYNGEE. The whole variable domain, remainder taken from reference TRBV9 and TRBJ1-6, is DSGVTQTPKHLITATGQRVTLRCSPRSGDLSVYWYQQSLDQGLQFLIQYYNGEERAKGNILERFSAQQFPDLHSELNLSSLELGDSALYFCASSRLRARTWNSPLHFGNGTRLTVT.

The rearrangement uses TRBV4-1 and TRBJ1-1, with D perhaps TRBD1 (6 bases). The CDR3 spans 14 residues. Per the germline V gene, CDR1 is MGHRA and CDR2 is YSYEKL. Trimming removed 6 bases at V and 1 base at J, with 12 bases between. CDR3 region: CASRGTLKNTEAFF. CDR3 coding DNA: TGCGCCAGCAGGGGGACACTTAAGAACACTGAAGCTTTCTTT.

This chain joins TRBV5-1 and TRBJ1-2; D not resolved. Trimming removed 3 bases from V and 0 bases from J, with 15 bases in between. The CDR3 has 16 amino acids. In germline, CDR1 is SGHRS, CDR2 YFSETQ. The CDR3 sequence: CASSYTPTGTNYGYTF. In DNA, the CDR3 is TGCGCCAGCAGCTATACACCCACGGGGACTAACTATGGCTACACCTTC.

The V call is TRBV7-9, the J call TRBJ2-7; weak D call: TRBD2 (6 bases). The CDR3 sequence is 13 residues long. Germline loops: CDR1 SEHNR, CDR2 FQNEAQ (reference sequence). V was shortened by 4 bases and J by 4 bases, with 11 bases between the two germline ends. The CDR3 DNA is TGTGCCAGCAGCTCCCGGGACTTATACGAGCAGTACTTC. Amino acid sequence: CASSSRDLYEQYF.

The gene calls are TRBV7-6 and TRBJ2-1; D might be TRBD1 (6 bases). V was pared by 4 bases and J by 12 bases, with 28 bases between. CDR1 is SGHVS, CDR2 FNYEAQ, per germline. The CDR3 has 17 residues. The CDR3 sequence is CASSSLRARTDQIGQFF. CDR3 sequence (DNA): TGTGCCAGCAGCTCGTTAAGGGCCCGGACAGACCAGATCGGGCAGTTCTTC.

In nucleotides, the CDR3 is TGTGCCAGCAGCCTGGGACAGATAAACACTGAAGCTTTCTTT. Translation gives CASSLGQINTEAFF. V is TRBV5-4 and J is TRBJ1-1; 7 bases align to TRBD1. CDR3 length equals 14 residues. V lost 4 bases to trimming and J lost 2 bases; unmatched junction nucleotides: 5. The V gene's germline CDR1 is SGHNT and CDR2 YYREEE (reference sequence). Drawing the rest from reference TRBV5-4 and TRBJ1-1, the complete variable domain is ETGVTQSPTHLIKTRGQQVTLRCSSQSGHNTVSWYQQALGQGPQFIFQYYREEENGRGNFPPRFSGLQFPNYSSELNVNALELDDSALYLCASSLGQINTEAFFGQGTRLTVV.

The chain couples TRBV7-2 to TRBJ2-5; 10 bases agree with TRBD1. The CDR3 has 15 amino acids. Germline V lookup: CDR1 SGHTA, CDR2 FQGNSA. V lost 0 bases, J lost 8 bases, and 6 bases stayed unmatched. CDR3 nucleotide sequence: TGTGCCAGCAGCTTAGCGCTGGGACAGGGGTTCACCCAGTACTTC. This translates into CASSLALGQGFTQYF.

The chain combines TRBV5-1 with TRBJ1-1, with unresolved D. Germline CDR1 reads SGHRS; CDR2 reads YFSETQ. V lost 0 bases, J lost 2 bases, and 8 bases lay in between. This CDR3 is 14 amino acids long. CDR3 sequence: CASSLEHTNTEAFF. The DNA of the CDR3 is TGCGCCAGCAGCTTGGAACACACCAACACTGAAGCTTTCTTT.

The chain links TRBV19 to TRBJ2-5, with 8 bases that match TRBD2. Germline-derived CDR1 and CDR2 are LNHDA and SQIVND (reference sequence). The CDR3 is made up of 16 amino acids. V shed 3 bases, J shed 4 bases, and the junction held 10 bases outside the gene matches. CDR3 protein: CASSIRRGAGPETQYF. For the CDR3, the DNA is TGTGCCAGTAGTATTAGGCGGGGGGCCGGTCCAGAGACCCAGTACTTC.

V gene TRBV6-1 combines with J gene TRBJ2-1; TRBD2 is a possible D gene (6 bases). The CDR3 is made up of 13 amino acids. Germline CDR1 is MNHNS and CDR2 is SASEGT. V was clipped by 7 bases and J by 3 bases, with 10 bases between them. CDR3 DNA: TGTGCCAGCACGGCGGGAATCTACAATGAGCAGTTCTTC. It yields the protein CASTAGIYNEQFF.

This chain links TRBV4-3 with TRBJ2-1; the match to TRBD2 covers 10 bases. Germline CDR1 is LGHNA and CDR2 is YSLEER. This CDR3 region has 15 residues. V was clipped by 0 bases and J by 4 bases; unmatched bases: 0. The CDR3 sequence: CASSQDSGGYNEQFF. The CDR3 nucleotides read TGCGCCAGCAGCCAAGATAGCGGGGGGTACAATGAGCAGTTCTTC.

V gene TRBV7-3 combines with J gene TRBJ2-3; D possibly corresponds to TRBD2 (6 bases). This CDR3 is 16 amino acids long. Trimming removed 5 bases from V and 2 bases from J, with 17 bases in between. CDR1 is SGHTA and CDR2 is FQGTGA in the germline V gene. The CDR3 sequence: CASSPTAAGHTDTQYF. The CDR3 bases are TGTGCCAGCAGCCCCACAGCGGCGGGGCACACAGATACGCAGTATTTT.

This CDR3 is CASSAQQGANYGYTF. In DNA form, the CDR3 reads TGTGCCAGCAGTGCCCAACAGGGGGCCAACTATGGCTACACCTTC. The chain links TRBV2 to TRBJ1-2; 9 positions agree with TRBD1. CDR1 SNHLY and CDR2 FYNNEI come from the germline V gene. The CDR3 extends over 15 amino acids. The trim removed 4 bases at V and 2 bases at J, leaving 5 bases unmatched.

About this clone itself: At the DNA level, this CDR3 is encoded by other sequences in the same sample as well. The chain couples TRBV6-6 to TRBJ2-2; maybe TRBD2 (5 bases). This CDR3 is 13 amino acids long. CDR1 MNHNY and CDR2 SVGAGI come from the germline V gene (reference sequence). V was pared by 6 bases and J by 0 bases, with 5 bases between. Written as DNA, the CDR3 is TGTGCCAGCAGGGACTCGAACACCGGGGAGCTGTTTTTT. Translated: CASRDSNTGELFF.

The V gene is TRBV5-6, the J gene TRBJ1-5; 10 bases match TRBD1. The trim removed 4 bases at V and 5 bases at J, leaving 6 bases unmatched. Germline V lookup: CDR1 SGHDT, CDR2 YYEEEE. This CDR3 spans 15 amino acids. CDR3 in amino acids: CASSRADRGDQPQHF. The CDR3 DNA follows: TGTGCCAGCAGCCGAGCGGACAGGGGGGATCAGCCCCAGCATTTT.

The genes are TRBV6-1 and TRBJ1-6; a possible D gene is TRBD1 (5 bases). The CDR3 extends over 15 amino acids. The germline CDR1 and CDR2 sequences are MNHNS and SASEGT. V gave up 3 bases and J gave up 6 bases, with 12 bases separating them. The DNA for the CDR3 is TGTGCCAGCAGTGAGCTCGGGGGTAGTAATTCACCCCTCCACTTT. This codes for CASSELGGSNSPLHF.

V and J are TRBV18 and TRBJ1-6; tentative D call: TRBD1 (5 bases). Germline-derived CDR1 and CDR2 are KGHSH and LQKENI. The V and J ends lost 3 bases and 4 bases respectively, with 10 bases between them. This CDR3 has 15 amino acids. The CDR3 DNA follows: TGTGCCAGCTCACCCAGCGGGGGTTATAATTCACCCCTCCACTTT. It yields the protein CASSPSGGYNSPLHF.

This clone turned up a few times. The V and J genes are TRBV5-4 and TRBJ2-1; a weak D match, TRBD1 (5 bases). V gave up 1 base and J gave up 2 bases, with 10 bases separating them. CDR1 is SGHNT and CDR2 is YYREEE in the germline V gene (reference sequence). The CDR3 is 15 residues long. As DNA, the CDR3 is TGTGCCAGCAGCTTGTCCCAGGGTCCCTACAATGAGCAGTTCTTC. Residues: CASSLSQGPYNEQFF. Full variable domain (outside the CDR3, taken from reference TRBV5-4 and TRBJ2-1): ETGVTQSPTHLIKTRGQQVTLRCSSQSGHNTVSWYQQALGQGPQFIFQYYREEENGRGNFPPRFSGLQFPNYSSELNVNALELDDSALYLCASSLSQGPYNEQFFGPGTRLTVL.

V and J are TRBV2 and TRBJ1-2; unclear D gene. V lost 1 base and J 3 bases, leaving 6 bases between the germline ends. CDR1 is SNHLY and CDR2 is FYNNEI in the germline V gene. The CDR3 is made up of 13 amino acids. This chain's CDR3 is CASSEGKHYGYTF. The DNA of the CDR3 is TGTGCCAGCAGTGAAGGAAAGCACTATGGCTACACCTTC.